This TCR beta chain was documented in a study of cytomegalovirus exposure and HLA in healthy donors. Notes on the study in general: The study found most TCR sequences rare, yet found some public TCRs in many donors. A later analysis showed that HLA-associated TCR beta chains had undergone more clonal expansion than equally common others.

Concerning this clone itself: Its antigen is not identified.

Trimming removed 7 bases from V and 7 bases from J; junction bases left unmatched: 12. Germline values: CDR1 MDHEN, CDR2 SYDVKM. The CDR3 loop spans 15 amino acids. A multiplex PCR was run with 60 Vbeta primers and 13 Jbeta primers. Here immunoSEQ multiplex PCR was the method, and the copy in TCRdb shows in-frame clones only, minus some. This table has over 100,000 clones, 77% appearing once. This clonotype was sampled from a male donor in good health and CMV-seropositive. Sequencing used PBMCs. The chain joins TRBV28 to TRBJ2-2; the match to TRBD2 covers 7 bases. The CDR3 region is CASTWAGVRNGELFF. In nucleotides, the CDR3 is TGTGCCAGCACGTGGGCGGGAGTGCGTAACGGGGAGCTGTTTTTT.